Sequencing of this TCR beta chain was carried out in a study of cytomegalovirus exposure and HLA in healthy donors. About the research overall: Of all 398 donors who were genotyped, roughly 81% belonged to the Caucasian-associated ancestry cluster.

PCR employed 60 Vbeta and 13 Jbeta primers. TCRdb's copy holds only in-frame clones and misses some; the assay was immunoSEQ multiplex PCR. There are 210,000 or so clones in the sample; over 80% occur only once, and roughly 0.71% lies in the top ten. The ends were cut back, 1 base at V and 2 bases at J, with 14 bases in the middle. CDR3 length: 16 residues. Per germline, CDR1 LNHDA and CDR2 SQIVND (reference sequence). The gene calls are TRBV19 and TRBJ2-5; D is unresolved. Sequencing was performed on PBMCs. This clonotype was obtained from a boy between 2 and 15 years old in good health and CMV-seronegative. Here the CDR3 reads CASSIALFGAQETQYF. The CDR3, as DNA: TGTGCCAGTAGTATAGCTCTATTTGGAGCTCAAGAGACCCAGTACTTC.